These 5 T cell receptor beta chains came from one sample sequenced in a study of regulatory T cells in long-lasting Graves disease. Arm-PCR with iRepertoire HTBI primers amplified the CDR3 regions for these TCR beta libraries. TCRdb processed the multiplex PCR reads anew with MiXCR; each CDR3 protein has one entry. The table records about 540,000 distinct CDR3 sequences, approximately 13% of them present only once. The time point was: newly diagnosed GD, antithyroid drugs for less than 3 months. RNA extracted from PBMCs served as the sequencing template. This same sample was also part of a study on T cells in Graves' hyperthyroidism and ophthalmopathy.

The material was peripheral blood mononuclear cells (PBMCs), obtained at new diagnosis, from a patient treated with antithyroid drugs. The receptors here all came from a young man with Graves disease.

This clonotype was counted at least ten times. The chain links TRBV30 to TRBJ1-4; D remains ambiguous. Trimming shortened V by 2 bases and J by 7 bases, and 17 bases separated the two germline ends. The CDR3 totals 15 residues. Germline CDR1 GTSNPN, CDR2 SVGIG (reference sequence). In DNA, the CDR3 is TGTGCCTGGAGTACCCTCGGGAACCGTGGTGAAAAACTGTTTTTT. Translated, it gives CAWSTLGNRGEKLFF.

This clonotype was seen ten or more times. The gene calls are TRBV12-3 or TRBV12-4 and TRBJ2-3, with 7 bases aligning to TRBD1. This CDR3 has 14 residues. V lost 7 bases, J lost 0 bases, and 4 bases stayed unmatched. Written as DNA, the CDR3 is TGTGCCAGCAACCCGACAGGGAGCACAGATACGCAGTATTTT. It encodes CASNPTGSTDTQYF.

Many counts were recorded for this clonotype. This chain's CDR3 is CSASSGIQETQYF. CDR3 coding DNA: TGCAGTGCTAGTAGCGGGATCCAAGAGACCCAGTACTTC. This chain connects TRBV20-1 to TRBJ2-5, with TRBD2 identical over 8 bases. The CDR3 has 13 amino acids. V trimming: 3 bases; J trimming: 1 base; junction bases outside the gene matches: 1. Germline V gene data show CDR1 as DFQATT and CDR2 as SNEGSKA (reference sequence).

This clonotype was observed many times. This chain joins TRBV12-3 or TRBV12-4 and TRBJ2-5, with a weak D call TRBD1 (6 bases). V shed 5 bases and J shed 5 bases, with 15 bases lying between them. This CDR3 has 14 residues. CDR3 residues: CASSPGTLWETQYF. The CDR3 DNA reads as TGTGCCAGCAGTCCCGGGACATTGTGGGAGACCCAGTACTTC.

The chain uses TRBV9 and TRBJ2-1, with D unresolved. The V gene lost 0 bases and the J gene lost 9 bases, with 4 bases spanning the gap. This CDR3 is built from 11 residues. Germline V gene sequence: CDR1 SGDLS, CDR2 YYNGEE. The CDR3, as DNA: TGTGCCAGCAGCGTAGATAGTGAGCAGTTCTTC. Its translation is CASSVDSEQFF.